This paragraph covers one T cell receptor beta chain sequence. The sample belongs to a study of blood T cell repertoires in COVID-19. Across the whole study: Spain, Italy and the United States supplied samples that represented acute and convalescent COVID-19. Sample material is recorded as cDNA or gDNA derived from T cells, B-cell-depleted T cells, or PBMCs.

The CDR3 has 14 residues. The germline CDR1 and CDR2 sequences are SEHNR and FQNEAQ (reference sequence). V was clipped by 5 bases and J by 5 bases, with 13 bases between them. Study processing details: Amplification of reference gene primers was used by the study to estimate nucleated cell counts. TCRdb's copy holds only in-frame clones and misses some; the assay was immunoSEQ multiplex PCR. V and J calls and clone size come straight from that table; D and trimming were deduced from the DNA. Among roughly 70,000 clones, roughly 84% were seen once, and the ten largest hold approximately 29%. This chain connects TRBV7-9 to TRBJ2-1; weak D call: TRBD1 (6 bases). The clonotype comes from a woman older than 75 with active or convalescent COVID-19. The sequenced sample consisted of peripheral blood. This CDR3 is CASSLQGWDNEQFF. CDR3 nucleotides: TGTGCCAGCAGCCTACAGGGTTGGGACAATGAGCAGTTCTTC. Variable domain in full (rest from reference TRBV7-9 and TRBJ2-1): DTGVSQNPRHKITKRGQNVTFRCDPISEHNRLYWYRQTLGQGPEFLTYFQNEAQLEKSRLLSDRFSAERPKGSFSTLEIQRTEQGDSAMYLCASSLQGWDNEQFFGPGTRLTVL.